This T cell receptor beta chain is from a study of shared clonotypes between healthy human individuals. Sequenced by immunoSEQ multiplex PCR; TCRdb stores in-frame clones only, minus some. The sample has around 2.1 million clones, approximately 94% seen once. In regard to this clone: As yet, its antigen is unknown.

Findings and limits, study-wide: Clonotype sharing levels among donors were expected to vary with sequencing depth. When naive CD4 clonotypes were compared across a few donors, 4% to 6.5% were shared. A generally larger estimated richness was seen in naive subsets than in memory subsets.

Naive CD8 cells comprised CD45RO-negative, CCR7-positively selected cells, excluding terminally differentiated effector memory CD45RA+ cells. CDR1 and CDR2 (germline): SQVTM, ANQGSEA. V gave up 3 bases and J gave up 2 bases, with 10 bases separating them. The CDR3 contains 13 residues. This TCR was recovered from a man aged 18 to 35 in good health. Some clones in this sample may be carry-over from other donors' samples. The V and J genes are TRBV29-1 and TRBJ1-1; D is uncertain. Sequenced: naive CD8+ T cells from PBMCs. CDR3 nucleotides: TGCAGCGTTGAGGACGTTGGAAACACTGAAGCTTTCTTT. Protein: CSVEDVGNTEAFF.